Listed below are T cell receptor beta chains from one sample, sequenced in a study of blood T cell repertoires in COVID-19. Clones were sequenced by immunoSEQ multiplex PCR, and TCRdb holds only the in-frame ones, with some missing. The data hold around 250,000 clones, with approximately 87% observed a single time. Material for sequencing was peripheral blood. The receptors were sampled from a man aged 55-75 years who had recovered from COVID-19. Both conserved end residues are part of each CDR3. D genes are given only for firm matches. Clone size, where shown, is once, few, many, or a class for clones that have expanded.

V gene	clone size	D gene	J gene	CDR3 DNA	CDR3 protein
TRBV27	.	TRBD2	TRBJ2-5	TGTGCCAGCAGTTTATCAGGGACTAGTAAGGAGACCCAGTACTTC	CASSLSGTSKETQYF
TRBV20-1	.	TRBD1	TRBJ1-6	TGCAGTGCGGGACAGGGCGCTCCCCTCCACTTT	CSAGQGAPLHF
TRBV30	.	.	TRBJ1-6	TGTGCCTGGGGGCTCGGGTCCTATAATTCACCCCTCCACTTT	CAWGLGSYNSPLHF
TRBV11-3	.	TRBD1	TRBJ2-2	TGTGCCAGCAGCCCAGGACAGGGCAGCACCGGGGAGCTGTTTTTT	CASSPGQGSTGELFF
TRBV6-4	.	TRBD1	TRBJ2-1	TGTGCCAGCAGTGACCTCCGGACAGGGCACCAGTTCTTC	CASSDLRTGHQFF
TRBV27	.	TRBD1	TRBJ1-1	TGTGCCAGCAGAACCGAACCGGGACAGGGCACTGAAGCTTTCTTT	CASRTEPGQGTEAFF
TRBV5-1	.	TRBD2	TRBJ2-1	TGCGCCAGCAGCGCCCTCAACGGCCCCTCTAGCGGGGGGGCGGGTTGGTATGAGCAGTTCTTC	CASSALNGPSSGGAGWYEQFF
TRBV5-8	.	TRBD2	TRBJ2-1	TGTGCCAGCAGCTTGGAGATTAGGTCGGGACTAGTTTTGTTCTTC	CASSLEIRSGLVLFF
TRBV2	few	TRBD1	TRBJ2-6	TGTGCCAGCAGTGGCGGACAGGGCCCCTCTGGGGCCAACGTCCTGACTTTC	CASSGGQGPSGANVLTF
TRBV28	once	TRBD1	TRBJ1-2	TGTGCCAGCAGGACCGGGACAGCAAATCGGCTCTATGGCTACACCTTC	CASRTGTANRLYGYTF
TRBV29-1	.	.	TRBJ1-1	TGCAGCGTGGACAGATTGAACACTGAAGCTTTCTTT	CSVDRLNTEAFF
TRBV5-1	.	TRBD1	TRBJ2-5	TGCGCCAGCAGCTTGAACGGACAGGGAGTAGAGACCCAGTACTTC	CASSLNGQGVETQYF
TRBV12-5	.	.	TRBJ2-5	TGTGCTAGTGGTTCACCAACAGGAAGCCAAGAGACCCAGTACTTC	CASGSPTGSQETQYF
TRBV18	.	.	TRBJ1-6	TGTGCCAGCTCACCCTCGGCGGCTTTTAATTCACCCCTCCACTTT	CASSPSAAFNSPLHF
TRBV7-2	.	.	TRBJ1-2	TGTGCCAGCAGCCCGGCCGGAGGAAACTATGGCTACACCTTC	CASSPAGGNYGYTF
TRBV28	.	.	TRBJ2-2	TGTGCCAGCTCAAACAGGGTAGGGGCCGGGGAGCTGTTTTTT	CASSNRVGAGELFF
TRBV6-5	.	TRBD2	TRBJ2-2	TGTGCCAGCAGGCGGGAGGGCCGTACCGGGGAGCTGTTTTTT	CASRREGRTGELFF
TRBV28	.	.	TRBJ1-3	TGTGCCAGCAGTTTCTGGGGGGTCAGCTCTGGAAACACCATATATTTT	CASSFWGVSSGNTIYF
TRBV10-3	few	.	TRBJ1-6	TGTGCCATCCGGCCGACAGCAGATAATTCACCCCTCCACTTT	CAIRPTADNSPLHF
TRBV5-1	.	TRBD1	TRBJ2-2	TGCGCCAGCGGACAGGGAATCGGCGGGGAGCTGTTTTTT	CASGQGIGGELFF
TRBV27	.	.	TRBJ1-5	TGTGCCAGCAGTGTGGACAGAAATCAGCCCCAGCATTTT	CASSVDRNQPQHF
TRBV7-8	.	.	TRBJ2-3	TGTGCCAGCAGCCGGTTCGGAGAAAGCACAGATACGCAGTATTTT	CASSRFGESTDTQYF
TRBV9	.	TRBD2	TRBJ2-4	TGTGCCAGCAGCCCAGGGACTAGCGGGTTTAACATTCAGTACTTC	CASSPGTSGFNIQYF
TRBV5-6	.	.	TRBJ2-2	TGTGCCAGCAGCCCCTCTCTGGGATCAGGGACCGGGGAGCTGTTTTTT	CASSPSLGSGTGELFF
TRBV28	few	.	TRBJ1-6	TGTGCCAGCAGTTTAACAGGGAATTCACCCCTCCACTTT	CASSLTGNSPLHF
TRBV4-1	.	.	TRBJ1-4	TGCGCCAGCAGCCAAGCAGGCCCTGATCCACTGTTTTTT	CASSQAGPDPLFF
TRBV19	many	.	TRBJ1-5	TGTGCCAGTAGTTTGCGGGTAAATCAGCCCCAGCATTTT	CASSLRVNQPQHF
TRBV18	.	TRBD1	TRBJ2-5	TGTGCCAGCTCACTGGGACAGGGGGACCAAGAGACCCAGTACTTC	CASSLGQGDQETQYF
TRBV3-1/TRBV3-2	.	.	TRBJ1-1	TGTGCCAGCAGCCCCAGGAGGGGCACTGAAGCTTTCTTT	CASSPRRGTEAFF
TRBV5-5	.	TRBD2	TRBJ2-3	TGTGCCGAAAGGCGGGGGGGTAGCACAGATACGCAGTATTTT	CAERRGGSTDTQYF
TRBV19	.	TRBD1	TRBJ2-3	TGTGCCAGTACCCTGGGACAGGCGGTCACAGATACGCAGTATTTT	CASTLGQAVTDTQYF
TRBV28	once	.	TRBJ1-5	TGTGCCAGCAGTTCGGGGGTGTTGAGGCCCCAGCATTTT	CASSSGVLRPQHF
TRBV7-9	few	TRBD1	TRBJ1-3	TGTGCCAGCAGACCAGACAGGGGATTCGGAAACACCATATATTTT	CASRPDRGFGNTIYF
TRBV19	.	TRBD1	TRBJ2-2	TGTGCCAGTAGTACCCGGACAGGGGACACCGGGGAGCTGTTTTTT	CASSTRTGDTGELFF
TRBV24-1	.	.	TRBJ1-5	TGTGCCACCAGTGATCCCGGACAGAATCAGCCCCAGCATTTT	CATSDPGQNQPQHF
TRBV18	.	.	TRBJ2-1	TGTGCCAGCTCACCACCGGTGGGGGCCAATGAGCAGTTCTTC	CASSPPVGANEQFF
TRBV24-1	.	.	TRBJ2-1	TGTGCCACCAGTGATCCCAATGGAGGGCCGACTGAGCTGTTCTTC	CATSDPNGGPTELFF
TRBV24-1	.	.	TRBJ2-3	TGTGCCACCACGCGTTCGGGGGATCCCACAGATACGCAGTATTTT	CATTRSGDPTDTQYF
TRBV29-1	.	.	TRBJ1-2	TGCAGCGTTGAGGAGGGGTCGAACTATGGCTACACCTTC	CSVEEGSNYGYTF
TRBV5-1	.	TRBD2	TRBJ2-1	TGCGCCAGCAGCTTGAATACCGGGGGGGCGCGGGAGCAGTTCTTC	CASSLNTGGAREQFF
TRBV5-1	.	.	TRBJ2-7	TGCGCCAGCAGGCCCGACAGCTACGAGCAGTACTTC	CASRPDSYEQYF
TRBV18	.	.	TRBJ1-2	TGTGCCAGCTCACCTACCGGGACAACTAACTATGGCTACACCTTC	CASSPTGTTNYGYTF
TRBV19	.	TRBD1	TRBJ2-2	TGTGCCACTAAGACAGGGGAAACCGGGGAGCTGTTTTTT	CATKTGETGELFF
TRBV10-2	.	.	TRBJ2-5	TGCGCCAGCAGTGAAGGAGCAACGTACCAAGAGACCCAGTACTTC	CASSEGATYQETQYF
TRBV7-8	.	TRBD1	TRBJ2-4	TGTGCCAGCAGCCAACTCGGCACAGGGGGCTACGGGGACATTCAGTACTTC	CASSQLGTGGYGDIQYF
TRBV5-1	.	.	TRBJ2-6	TGCGCCAGCAGTTCGGGACTCGGCCCCGGGGCCAACGTCCTGACTTTC	CASSSGLGPGANVLTF
TRBV2	.	.	TRBJ1-5	TGTGCCAGCAGTGAACTTAGTCAGCCCCAGCATTTT	CASSELSQPQHF
TRBV18	.	TRBD2	TRBJ2-3	TGTGCCAGCTCACCAATAGAGGGACTACTCGAGACGCAGTATTTT	CASSPIEGLLETQYF
TRBV7-9	.	.	TRBJ2-2	TGTGCCAGCAGCTTAGTTGCGGGTACCTCCCCCGGGGAGCTGTTTTTT	CASSLVAGTSPGELFF
TRBV19	.	.	TRBJ2-5	TGTGCCAGTAGTATAACAGAAAACCAAGAGACCCAGTACTTC	CASSITENQETQYF
TRBV27	.	.	TRBJ2-2	TGTGCCAGCAGTTTCGTTTCAGCGAACACCGGGGAGCTGTTTTTT	CASSFVSANTGELFF
TRBV14	.	.	TRBJ1-2	TGTGCCAGCAGCCCGGTGACTAACTATGGCTACACCTTC	CASSPVTNYGYTF
TRBV5-1	.	TRBD2	TRBJ2-1	TGCGCCAGCAGCTTGGCTAGCGGGGGGCTTCCTCTCAATGAGCAGTTCTTC	CASSLASGGLPLNEQFF
TRBV30	.	TRBD2	TRBJ2-1	TGTGCCTGTCGACTAGCGGGAGAAAATGAGCAGTTCTTC	CACRLAGENEQFF
TRBV19	.	TRBD1	TRBJ1-2	TGTGCCAGTAGTGCCGGACAGGGGTCTAACTATGGCTACACCTTC	CASSAGQGSNYGYTF
TRBV23-1	.	TRBD1	TRBJ2-7	TGCGCCAGCAGTCAACACCCGATTGACAGGGTAACGCTCATTCTTTCCTACGAGCAGTACTTC	CASSQHPIDRVTLILSYEQYF
TRBV7-9	.	.	TRBJ1-6	TGTGCCAGCAGCTCAGGTTGGGGGGCACCCCTCCACTTT	CASSSGWGAPLHF